This record looks at one T cell receptor beta chain sequence and its context. Its antigen is unknown. Unmatched junction bases numbered 2, after V lost 1 base and J lost 1 base. There are 15 residues in the CDR3. Germline V CDR1 and CDR2: SGHNT, YENEEA. Ipilimumab-mediated CTLA-4 blockade plus focal radiation was given to patients having chemo-refractory metastatic non-small-cell lung cancer. This sample was taken from a study of radiotherapy plus CTLA-4 blockade in lung cancer. Study-wide context: The study recorded objective responses in roughly 20% of patients and disease control in around 33%. Study-level points and caveats: Some TCR clones had been derived from tumors. These clones expanded in peripheral blood after radiotherapy plus ipilimumab. The authors reported that early blood T cell clone dynamics, with interferon-beta, best predicted response.

Produced via immunoSEQ multiplex PCR; TCRdb's table is partial and in-frame only. The table records about 51,000 clones, 79% of them present only once. The sequence was obtained from a human donor with non-small cell lung cancer who had a complete response to radiotherapy plus ipilimumab. The material was peripheral blood, obtained from a patient treated with radiotherapy plus ipilimumab. The V call is TRBV11-3, the J call TRBJ2-5; 8 nucleotides agree with TRBD2. The CDR3 sequence: CASSLAAGVQETQYF. Here the CDR3 DNA reads TGTGCCAGCAGCTTAGCAGCGGGAGTCCAAGAGACCCAGTACTTC.